This record looks at one TCR beta chain sequence and its context. V shed 6 bases, J shed 5 bases, and the junction held 7 bases outside the gene matches. This CDR3 is built from 14 residues. Germline CDR1 reads SNHLY; CDR2 reads FYNNEI. This record comes from a study of T cell changes during pregnancy in multiple sclerosis. Clones were sequenced by immunoSEQ multiplex PCR, and TCRdb holds only the in-frame ones, with some missing. The data contain around 62,000 clones, 93% of them singletons. J is TRBJ2-5 and V is TRBV2, with 9 bases aligning to TRBD2. The receptor was isolated from a female donor with multiple sclerosis, enrolled in a pregnancy study. Sequencing was performed on CD8+ T cells from peripheral blood mononuclear cells, taken in the second trimester of pregnancy. DNA of the CDR3: TGTGCCAGCAGCCCTAGCGGGGAGGGGGAGACCCAGTACTTC. It yields the protein CASSPSGEGETQYF.